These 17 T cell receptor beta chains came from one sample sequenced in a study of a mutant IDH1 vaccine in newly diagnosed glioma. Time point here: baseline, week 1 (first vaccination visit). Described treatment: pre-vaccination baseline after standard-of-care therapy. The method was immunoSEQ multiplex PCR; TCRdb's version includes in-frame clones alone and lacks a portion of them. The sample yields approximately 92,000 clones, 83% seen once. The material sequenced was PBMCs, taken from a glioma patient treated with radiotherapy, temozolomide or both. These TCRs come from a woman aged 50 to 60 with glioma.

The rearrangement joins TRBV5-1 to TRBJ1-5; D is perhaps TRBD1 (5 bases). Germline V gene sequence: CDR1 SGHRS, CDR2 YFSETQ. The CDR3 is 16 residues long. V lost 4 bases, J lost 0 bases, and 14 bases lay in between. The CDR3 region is CASSRAGSFSNQPQHF. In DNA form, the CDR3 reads TGCGCCAGCAGCCGGGCAGGGAGCTTTAGCAATCAGCCCCAGCATTTT.

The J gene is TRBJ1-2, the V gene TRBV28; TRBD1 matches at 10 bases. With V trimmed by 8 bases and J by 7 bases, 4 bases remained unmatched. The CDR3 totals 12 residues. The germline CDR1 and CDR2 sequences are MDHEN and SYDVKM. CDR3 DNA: TGTGCCAGCCGAGGGACAGGGGTTGGCTACACCTTC. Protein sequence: CASRGTGVGYTF.

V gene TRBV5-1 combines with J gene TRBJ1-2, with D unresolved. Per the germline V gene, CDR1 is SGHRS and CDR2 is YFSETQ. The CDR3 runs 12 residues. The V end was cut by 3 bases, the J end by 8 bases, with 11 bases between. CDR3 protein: CASSSTMGGYTF. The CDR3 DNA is TGCGCCAGCAGCTCCACCATGGGGGGCTACACCTTC.

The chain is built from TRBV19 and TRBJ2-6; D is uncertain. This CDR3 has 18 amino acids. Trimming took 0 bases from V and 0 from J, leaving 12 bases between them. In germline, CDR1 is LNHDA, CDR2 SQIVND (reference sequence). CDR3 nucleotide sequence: TGTGCCAGTAGTATAGATGGTCCGGTAAGCTCTGGGGCCAACGTCCTGACTTTC. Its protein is CASSIDGPVSSGANVLTF.

CDR3 amino acids: CSVDPGGSLLGYTF. DNA for the CDR3: TGCAGCGTCGACCCCGGGGGCTCTCTACTGGGCTACACCTTC. This rearrangement joins TRBV29-1 to TRBJ1-2, with D possibly TRBD1 on 6 matching bases. CDR3 size: 14 residues. The V gene lost 6 bases and the J gene lost 8 bases, with 22 bases spanning the gap. Germline values: CDR1 SQVTM, CDR2 ANQGSEA. Full variable domain (rest looked up from reference TRBV29-1 and TRBJ1-2): SAVISQKPSRDICQRGTSLTIQCQVDSQVTMMFWYRQQPGQSLTLIATANQGSEATYESGFVIDKFPISRPNLTFSTLTVSNMSPEDSSIYLCSVDPGGSLLGYTFGSGTRLTVV.

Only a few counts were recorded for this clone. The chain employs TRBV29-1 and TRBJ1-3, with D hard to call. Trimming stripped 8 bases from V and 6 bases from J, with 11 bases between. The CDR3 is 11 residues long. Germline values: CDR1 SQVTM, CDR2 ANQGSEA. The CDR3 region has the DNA TGCAGCTACCTCAATGCAAACACCATATATTTT. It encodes CSYLNANTIYF.

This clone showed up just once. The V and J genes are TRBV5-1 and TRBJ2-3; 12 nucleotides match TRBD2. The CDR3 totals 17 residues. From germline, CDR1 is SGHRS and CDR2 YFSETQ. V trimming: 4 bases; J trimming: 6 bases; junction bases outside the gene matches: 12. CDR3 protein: CASSPQLAGGPRDTQYF. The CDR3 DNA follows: TGCGCCAGCAGCCCCCAGCTAGCGGGGGGGCCCAGGGATACGCAGTATTTT.

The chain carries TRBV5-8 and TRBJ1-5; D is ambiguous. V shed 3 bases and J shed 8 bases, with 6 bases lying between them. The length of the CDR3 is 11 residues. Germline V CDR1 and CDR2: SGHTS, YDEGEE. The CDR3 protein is CASSSGEPQHF. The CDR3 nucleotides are TGTGCCAGCAGCTCTGGGGAGCCCCAGCATTTT.

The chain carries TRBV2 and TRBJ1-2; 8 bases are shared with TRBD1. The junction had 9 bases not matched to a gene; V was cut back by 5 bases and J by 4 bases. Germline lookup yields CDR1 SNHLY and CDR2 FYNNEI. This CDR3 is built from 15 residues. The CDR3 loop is CASSLGAGGSYGYTF. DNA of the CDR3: TGTGCCAGCAGTTTAGGGGCAGGGGGCAGCTATGGCTACACCTTC. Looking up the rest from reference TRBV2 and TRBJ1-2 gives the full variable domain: EPEVTQTPSHQVTQMGQEVILRCVPISNHLYFYWYRQILGQKVEFLVSFYNNEISEKSEIFDDQFSVERPDGSNFTLKIRSTKLEDSAMYFCASSLGAGGSYGYTFGSGTRLTVV.

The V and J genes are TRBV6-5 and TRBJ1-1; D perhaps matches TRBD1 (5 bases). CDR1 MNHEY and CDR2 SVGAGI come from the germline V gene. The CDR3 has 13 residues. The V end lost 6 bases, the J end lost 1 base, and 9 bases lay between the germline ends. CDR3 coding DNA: TGTGCCAGCAGGACAGTAAGGAACACTGAAGCTTTCTTT. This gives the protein CASRTVRNTEAFF.

CDR3 nucleotide sequence: TGCAGCGTTGAACCCACACCTTACGGCTACACCTTC. Residues: CSVEPTPYGYTF. This chain uses TRBV29-1 with TRBJ1-2; D gene uncertain. Trimming left V 2 bases short and J 8 bases short, with 12 bases between. Germline V gives CDR1 SQVTM, CDR2 ANQGSEA. The CDR3 spans 12 residues.

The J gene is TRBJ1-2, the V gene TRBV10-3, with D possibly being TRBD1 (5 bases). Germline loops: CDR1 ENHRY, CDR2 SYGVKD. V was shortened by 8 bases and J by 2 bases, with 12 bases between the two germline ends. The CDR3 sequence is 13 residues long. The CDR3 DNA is TGTGCCATCGGAGGGACGGGGAACTATGGCTACACCTTC. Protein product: CAIGGTGNYGYTF.

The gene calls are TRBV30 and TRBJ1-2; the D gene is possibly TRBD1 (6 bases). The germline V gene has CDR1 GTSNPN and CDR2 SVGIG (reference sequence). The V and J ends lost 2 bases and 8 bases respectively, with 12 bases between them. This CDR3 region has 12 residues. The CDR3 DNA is TGTGCCTGGAGTCAGGGGCCGGAAGGCTACACCTTC. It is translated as CAWSQGPEGYTF.

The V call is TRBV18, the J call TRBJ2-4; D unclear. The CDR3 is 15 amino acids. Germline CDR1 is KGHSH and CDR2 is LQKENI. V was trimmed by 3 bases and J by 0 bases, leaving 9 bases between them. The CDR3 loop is CASSPGEVAKNIQYF. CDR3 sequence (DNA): TGTGCCAGCTCACCTGGCGAGGTAGCCAAAAACATTCAGTACTTC.

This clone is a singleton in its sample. CDR3 nucleotide sequence: TGTGCCAGCAGTGGCCCTGGACAGAGGAATGAAAAACTGTTTTTT. Amino acids: CASSGPGQRNEKLFF. The V and J genes are TRBV6-4 and TRBJ1-4; perhaps TRBD1 as D (6 bases). The CDR3 has 15 amino acids. Germline values: CDR1 MRHNA, CDR2 SNTAGT. V dropped 4 bases and J dropped 5 bases, with 14 bases sitting between them.

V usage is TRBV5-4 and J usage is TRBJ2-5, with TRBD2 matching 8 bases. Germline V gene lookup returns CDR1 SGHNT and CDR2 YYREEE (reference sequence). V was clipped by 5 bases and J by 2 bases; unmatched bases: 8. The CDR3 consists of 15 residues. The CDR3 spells CASSQVGGGQETQYF. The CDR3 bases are TGTGCCAGCAGTCAGGTGGGCGGGGGGCAAGAGACCCAGTACTTC.

The CDR3 nucleotides read TGTGCCAGCAGCTTGAGGGTGGCCAGTCACACAGATACGCAGTATTTT. This gives the protein CASSLRVASHTDTQYF. J is TRBJ2-3 and V is TRBV5-6; D is uncertain. V was cut by 1 base and J by 2 bases, with 14 bases left in between. This CDR3 has 16 residues. Germline values: CDR1 SGHDT, CDR2 YYEEEE.